Sequencing of this TCR beta chain was carried out in a study of tumor-infiltrating lymphocytes in oesophageal squamous cell carcinoma. Details on this clonotype: This may arise from a read error, as a much more abundant clone is one base away.

CDR3 length: 11 residues. The germline CDR1 and CDR2 sequences are MNHNS and SASEGT. MiXCR, run by TCRdb on the PCR reads, gives a single entry per CDR3 protein. The data hold roughly 23,000 distinct CDR3 sequences, with around 37% observed a single time. Specimen: esophageal tumor tissue. V is TRBV6-1 and J is TRBJ2-3; D unclear. The source of this sequence is a female donor with esophageal squamous cell carcinoma. CDR3 sequence: CASSDTDKQYF. The CDR3 DNA sequence: TGTGCCAGCAGTGACACAGATAAGCAGTATTTT.